This T cell receptor (beta chain) came from a study of control samples from healthy donors and cancer patients. Method: immunoSEQ multiplex PCR; TCRdb's copy keeps in-frame clones and lacks some. The table records 90,000 or so clones, about 88% of them present only once. V lost 3 bases, J lost 7 bases, and 14 bases lay in between. Germline V gene sequence: CDR1 SGDLS, CDR2 YYNGEE. The CDR3 length is 13 residues. This clonotype originated in a woman in her 70s in good health. Sequenced material: blood. The rearrangement links TRBV9 to TRBJ2-7; possibly TRBD1 for D (5 bases). The CDR3 loop is CASSEQGLGEQYF. The CDR3 DNA reads TGTGCCAGCAGCGAGCAGGGTTTGGGTGAGCAGTACTTC.